This is a list of T cell receptor beta chains from one sample in a study of blood T cell repertoires in COVID-19. Data came from immunoSEQ multiplex PCR; TCRdb stores just in-frame clones and leaves some out. The table includes 98,000 or so clones, approximately 88% detected once. The sequencing sample was made of peripheral blood. The receptors were gathered from a man in his 60s with COVID-19, enrolled during active disease. CDR3s include the opening cysteine and the closing phenylalanine or tryptophan. D genes are given only for firm matches.

CDR3 DNA	CDR3 protein	J gene	V gene	D gene
TGTGCCAGCAGTGTAGCTCAGGGGGCTACGCAGTATTTT	CASSVAQGATQYF	TRBJ2-3	TRBV6-4	TRBD1
TGTGCCAGCAGCGTGACTAGCGGGAGCGGCAATGAGCAGTTCTTC	CASSVTSGSGNEQFF	TRBJ2-1	TRBV11-3	TRBD2
TGTGCCAGCAGCCAAGTGGGATCAGGGAAAGGCAGCAATGAGCAGTTCTTC	CASSQVGSGKGSNEQFF	TRBJ2-1	TRBV4-2	-
TGTGCCAGCAGCGGACAGCAGAACTATGGCTACACCTTC	CASSGQQNYGYTF	TRBJ1-2	TRBV14	-
TGTGCCAGCAGTTTAGCAGGGGCTCACTACAATGAGCAGTTCTTC	CASSLAGAHYNEQFF	TRBJ2-1	TRBV27	-
TGCAGCGTTAACCTACGGAGAGGGACTGAAGCTTTCTTT	CSVNLRRGTEAFF	TRBJ1-1	TRBV29-1	-
TGTGCCAGCAGTCTAGCAAGTGAGCAGTTCTTC	CASSLASEQFF	TRBJ2-1	TRBV2	-
TGTGCCAGCAGCTTGGTTCGGGGACAGCTTAACTATGGCTACACCTTC	CASSLVRGQLNYGYTF	TRBJ1-2	TRBV7-8	TRBD1
TGTGCCAGCAGCTTAGATAGGTTGGCCGGGAACTATGGCTACACCTTC	CASSLDRLAGNYGYTF	TRBJ1-2	TRBV7-2	-
TGTGCCAGCACCCGGATCAGGGGGCTTGCCGAAGAGACCCAGTACTTC	CASTRIRGLAEETQYF	TRBJ2-5	TRBV7-9	TRBD1
TGTGCCAGCCTGACGGAGACTCAGAACTATGGCTACACCTTC	CASLTETQNYGYTF	TRBJ1-2	TRBV28	-
TGTGCCAGCAGCCCCCTAGGAAGAGAAAACGAGCAGTACTTC	CASSPLGRENEQYF	TRBJ2-7	TRBV9	-
TGTGCCAGCAGCAGGTCCGGGAGAACCTACGAGCAGTACTTC	CASSRSGRTYEQYF	TRBJ2-7	TRBV7-9	-
TGTGCCAGCTCACCGGCCGTCAGGGGTGGCGGGACCCAGTACTTC	CASSPAVRGGGTQYF	TRBJ2-5	TRBV18	-
TGTGCCACCAGCAGTTGGGGGGGGCCCGCAGATACGCAGTATTTT	CATSSWGGPADTQYF	TRBJ2-3	TRBV15	-
TGTGCCAGCAGCGTAGGTAGCCCCGGGAACATTCAGTACTTC	CASSVGSPGNIQYF	TRBJ2-4	TRBV9	-
TGTGCCAGCAGCCAGGGGGGGACTGAAGCTTTCTTT	CASSQGGTEAFF	TRBJ1-1	TRBV3-1/TRBV3-2	-
TGTGCCAGCAGCACGGGACTAGCGGAGAACACCGGGGAGCTGTTTTTT	CASSTGLAENTGELFF	TRBJ2-2	TRBV5-4	TRBD2
TGCGCCAGCAGTCAAAGGGGACAGGGGGCGCGTGGCTACACCTTC	CASSQRGQGARGYTF	TRBJ1-2	TRBV23-1	TRBD1
TGTGCCAGTAGGGGACAGGGGGCTTTTTGGACTGGGGCCAACGTCCTGACTTTC	CASRGQGAFWTGANVLTF	TRBJ2-6	TRBV19	TRBD1
TGCGCCAGCAGAGACGGACAGCCAAGTTACACTGAAGCTTTCTTT	CASRDGQPSYTEAFF	TRBJ1-1	TRBV5-1	-
TGCGCCAGCAGCCCCAGACTAACAGATACGCAGTATTTT	CASSPRLTDTQYF	TRBJ2-3	TRBV4-3	-
TGTGCCAGCAGCCAAGATCCGTCCGCTGGAAACACCATATATTTT	CASSQDPSAGNTIYF	TRBJ1-3	TRBV3-1/TRBV3-2	-
TGTGCCAGCAGTTTCGGTGTTAGCAATCAGCCCCAGCATTTT	CASSFGVSNQPQHF	TRBJ1-5	TRBV5-4	-